This T cell receptor beta chain was profiled in a study of cytomegalovirus exposure and HLA in healthy donors. Germline CDR1 reads SEHNR; CDR2 reads FQNEAQ (reference sequence). The CDR3 covers 12 residues. Amplification used 60 Vbeta primers and 13 Jbeta primers. Only in-frame clones appear in the TCRdb table, and some are missing; sequencing was by immunoSEQ multiplex PCR. The data show under 200,000 clones, around 75% seen once. Note on this clone: One end of the junction is discordant with germline, which a read error may explain.

Sequencing was performed on PBMCs. The chain links TRBV7-9 to TRBJ1-1; possible D gene TRBD1, 5 bases. The TCR originated in a young man in good health and CMV-seronegative. For the CDR3, the DNA is TGTTCCAGCAGCCGGGGGGTCACTGAAGCTTTCTTT. This translates into CSSSRGVTEAFF.